Listed here are 4 T cell receptor beta chains from one sample, sequenced in a study of cytomegalovirus exposure and HLA in healthy donors. TCRdb's table, derived via immunoSEQ multiplex PCR, lists solely in-frame clones and lacks some. The table records more than 90,000 clones, approximately 93% of them present only once. Input material: PBMCs. Receptors originate from a woman in her thirties in good health and CMV-seropositive.

This clone was seen only a few times. The rearrangement uses TRBV18 and TRBJ1-2; TRBD1 matches at 7 bases. V was clipped by 3 bases and J by 4 bases; unmatched bases: 2. The CDR3 extends over 13 amino acids. CDR1 is KGHSH and CDR2 is LQKENI in the germline V gene. The CDR3 nucleotides read TGTGCCAGCTCACCGACAGGGACCTATGGCTACACCTTC. Protein: CASSPTGTYGYTF.

This chain uses TRBV4-1 with TRBJ2-7; 7 bases align to TRBD1. CDR3 length: 15 residues. CDR1 and CDR2 from the germline V gene are MGHRA and YSYEKL. V dropped 1 base and J dropped 4; count of bases not matched to a gene: 7. The CDR3, as DNA: TGCGCCAGCAGCCAAGCTGACAGGGTAAGGTACGAGCAGTACTTC. Translated: CASSQADRVRYEQYF.

The rearrangement links TRBV5-4 to TRBJ2-3, with 16 bases that match TRBD2. The CDR3 contains 16 residues. V was clipped by 3 bases and J by 11 bases; unmatched bases: 9. Per the germline V gene, CDR1 is SGHNT and CDR2 is YYREEE (reference sequence). CDR3 in DNA: TGTGCCAGCAGCTCCGGGACTAGCGGGAGGGGGGTAGGGCAGTATTTT. The encoded protein is CASSSGTSGRGVGQYF. The full variable domain, completed using reference TRBV5-4 and TRBJ2-3, is ETGVTQSPTHLIKTRGQQVTLRCSSQSGHNTVSWYQQALGQGPQFIFQYYREEENGRGNFPPRFSGLQFPNYSSELNVNALELDDSALYLCASSSGTSGRGVGQYFGPGTRLTVL.

This clone was counted between two and nine times. The V call is TRBV4-2, the J call TRBJ2-1; 7 nucleotides agree with TRBD1. The germline CDR1 and CDR2 sequences are LGHNA and YNFKEQ. V dropped 1 base and J dropped 9; count of bases not matched to a gene: 6. The CDR3 spans 14 residues. The CDR3 is CASSQVRGRAEQFF. CDR3 in DNA: TGTGCCAGCAGCCAAGTGAGGGGGCGGGCTGAGCAGTTCTTC.